The entry that follows covers one T cell receptor beta chain sequence. This CDR3 is 13 amino acids long. The J segment lost 10 bases and the V segment lost 5 bases, leaving 9 bases of the junction unmatched. Germline V CDR1 and CDR2: SGHTA, FQGNSA. The data are from a study of OX40 agonist ivuxolimab in advanced cancers. Assay used: immunoSEQ multiplex PCR; TCRdb lists only in-frame clones, some missing. The top ten clones hold around 2.5% of a sample with about 72,000 clones, around 92% of them seen once. The source was CD4+ or CD8+ T cells sorted from blood, collected in a trial of the OX40 agonist ivuxolimab. The rearrangement uses TRBV7-2 and TRBJ1-1, with TRBD1 identical over 8 bases. The clonotype comes from an adult with an advanced solid tumor such as melanoma, head and neck, liver or kidney cancer. The CDR3, as DNA: TGTGCCAGCAGCGGAGCACACAGGGGGATAGCTTTCTTT. This codes for CASSGAHRGIAFF.